One and the same sample provided the 27 T cell receptor beta chains below, sequenced in a study of identical twins. One entry per CDR3 protein results from TCRdb running MiXCR on the 5' RACE reads. The sample contains 300,000 to 400,000 distinct CDR3 sequences, 8.5% to 10% of which appear only once. Sequences were obtained from naive T cells sorted from blood. Receptors originate from a woman aged 50 to 60 in good health.

The rearrangement joins TRBV5-1 to TRBJ1-1, with 7 bases lining up with TRBD1. Germline loops: CDR1 SGHRS, CDR2 YFSETQ. Germline trimming cut 2 bases from V and 10 bases from J; bases unmatched to any gene: 8. This CDR3 is 13 amino acids long. CDR3 sequence: CASSLLPTGPAFF. CDR3 in DNA: TGCGCCAGCAGCTTATTACCGACAGGGCCAGCTTTCTTT. The variable domain in full, with the rest retrieved from reference TRBV5-1 and TRBJ1-1, is KAGVTQTPRYLIKTRGQQVTLSCSPISGHRSVSWYQQTPGQGLQFLFEYFSETQRNKGNFPGRFSGRQFSNSRSEMNVSTLELGDSALYLCASSLLPTGPAFFGQGTRLTVV.

The chain combines TRBV7-2 with TRBJ2-3; 8 bases agree with TRBD1. The J segment lost 5 bases and the V segment lost 1 base, leaving 8 bases of the junction unmatched. There are 16 residues in the CDR3. The germline V gene encodes CDR1 SGHTA and CDR2 FQGNSA. This chain's CDR3 is CASSLVQGARGDTQYF. CDR3 in DNA: TGTGCCAGCAGCTTAGTGCAGGGGGCGCGAGGAGATACGCAGTATTTT. The whole variable domain, filled in from reference TRBV7-2 and TRBJ2-3, reads GAGVSQSPSNKVTEKGKDVELRCDPISGHTALYWYRQSLGQGLEFLIYFQGNSAPDKSGLPSDRFSAERTGGSVSTLTIQRTQQEDSAVYLCASSLVQGARGDTQYFGPGTRLTVL.

This clonotype was seen repeatedly, ten times or more. This chain joins TRBV3-1 and TRBJ2-2; TRBD2 matches 12 bases. Germline V lookup: CDR1 LGHDT, CDR2 YNNKEL (reference sequence). The CDR3 has 17 residues. V lost 0 bases to trimming and J lost 6 bases; unmatched junction nucleotides: 5. The CDR3 sequence: CASSQDRLAGVAGELFF. Here the CDR3 DNA reads TGTGCCAGCAGCCAAGATAGACTAGCGGGAGTAGCCGGGGAGCTGTTTTTT.

This clonotype was seen a handful of times. The V call is TRBV28, the J call TRBJ2-7, with 13 nucleotides matching TRBD2. The germline V gene encodes CDR1 MDHEN and CDR2 SYDVKM. The CDR3 runs 14 residues. J was trimmed by 5 bases and V by 6 bases; bases with no gene match: 4. The CDR3 DNA reads TGTGCCAGCAGCTCACTAGCGGGAGGGGACGAGCAGTACTTC. It translates to CASSSLAGGDEQYF. The full variable domain, rest sourced from reference TRBV28 and TRBJ2-7, is DVKVTQSSRYLVKRTGEKVFLECVQDMDHENMFWYRQDPGLGLRLIYFSYDVKMKEKGDIPEGYSVSREKKERFSLILESASTNQTSMYLCASSSLAGGDEQYFGPGTRLTVT.

The chain combines TRBV25-1 with TRBJ2-1, with 7 bases identical to TRBD1. V lost 0 bases to trimming and J lost 9 bases; unmatched junction nucleotides: 5. The V gene's germline CDR1 is MGHDK and CDR2 SYGVNS. The CDR3 covers 14 residues. The CDR3 DNA follows: TGTGCCAGCAGTGAATACCAGGGGGTCAGTGAGCAGTTCTTC. The encoded protein is CASSEYQGVSEQFF.

This chain connects TRBV20-1 to TRBJ1-2; TRBD1 is a possible D gene (5 bases). This CDR3 is 13 amino acids long. Trimming removed 5 bases at V and 6 bases at J, with 16 bases between. The V gene's germline CDR1 is DFQATT and CDR2 SNEGSKA (reference sequence). The CDR3 region has the DNA TGCAGTGCTGCCGGGGACCGCTCACATGGCTACACCTTC. It translates to CSAAGDRSHGYTF.

The CDR3 loop is CASSLSGYLETQYF. The CDR3 DNA reads TGTGCCAGCAGTTTATCGGGTTATTTAGAGACCCAGTACTTC. The chain is built from TRBV27 and TRBJ2-5, with no clear D. Germline assignment: CDR1 MNHEY and CDR2 SMNVEV (reference sequence). The CDR3 has 14 residues. With 0 bases removed from V and 4 bases from J, the gap between germline ends came to 9 bases.

This clonotype occurred a few times. The genes are TRBV7-8 and TRBJ2-1; TRBD1 is a possible D gene (6 bases). This CDR3 spans 13 amino acids. V lost 7 bases to trimming and J lost 4 bases, with 11 bases between them. Germline V lookup: CDR1 SGHVS, CDR2 FQNEAQ. CDR3 nucleotides: TGTGCCAGCACCACTACAGGGTACAATGAGCAGTTCTTC. Protein product: CASTTTGYNEQFF.

This rearrangement joins TRBV20-1 to TRBJ2-6; 9 bases are a match to TRBD2. The ends lost 0 bases at V and 0 bases at J; junction bases unmatched: 9. The CDR3 covers 19 residues. Germline V CDR1 and CDR2: DFQATT, SNEGSKA (reference sequence). CDR3 DNA sequence: TGCAGTGCTAGAGATGGAGTTGCGGGAGGGCCCTCTGGGGCCAACGTCCTGACTTTC. This gives the protein CSARDGVAGGPSGANVLTF.

The chain combines TRBV5-1 with TRBJ2-7; 10 bases are shared with TRBD2. This CDR3 is built from 17 residues. V trimming: 5 bases; J trimming: 3 bases; junction bases outside the gene matches: 14. Germline V gene data show CDR1 as SGHRS and CDR2 as YFSETQ. The CDR3 nucleotides are TGCGCCAGCAGAGACTGCCTAGCGGGAGTTTTCTGCTACGAGCAGTACTTC. Its translation: CASRDCLAGVFCYEQYF. The variable domain in full, with the rest retrieved from reference TRBV5-1 and TRBJ2-7, is KAGVTQTPRYLIKTRGQQVTLSCSPISGHRSVSWYQQTPGQGLQFLFEYFSETQRNKGNFPGRFSGRQFSNSRSEMNVSTLELGDSALYLCASRDCLAGVFCYEQYFGPGTRLTVT.

This clonotype has more than one count but fewer than ten. The V and J genes are TRBV7-8 and TRBJ2-2; 7 bases line up with TRBD2. V was pared by 1 base and J by 8 bases, with 7 bases of the junction left unmatched. The germline V gene encodes CDR1 SGHVS and CDR2 FQNEAQ. This CDR3 region has 15 residues. The CDR3 here is CASSLGMRGLGELFF. The CDR3 bases are TGTGCCAGCAGCTTAGGAATGCGGGGGTTAGGGGAGCTGTTTTTT.

The table lists this clonotype with many counts. The V call is TRBV19, the J call TRBJ2-7; D is tentatively TRBD1 or TRBD2 (5 bases each). The CDR3 is 15 amino acids. The ends were cut back, 7 bases at V and 4 bases at J, with 20 bases in the middle. CDR1 LNHDA and CDR2 SQIVND come from the germline V gene (reference sequence). In DNA form, the CDR3 reads TGTGCCAGTACTCCCACTGGGGGAGAGGGGTACGAGCAGTACTTC. As protein: CASTPTGGEGYEQYF.

The sample holds a few counts of this clonotype. The gene calls are TRBV5-1 and TRBJ2-1; D ambiguous. Germline CDR1 and CDR2: SGHRS and YFSETQ. The CDR3 has 14 residues. With 1 base removed from V and 7 bases from J, the gap between germline ends came to 12 bases. The CDR3: CASSLSGGANEQFF. CDR3 coding DNA: TGCGCCAGCAGCTTGAGTGGTGGTGCGAATGAGCAGTTCTTC.

This clonotype was seen more than once but under ten times. CDR3 DNA: TGCGCCAGCAGCTTTGTTGGGGGCGCGATCGATGAGCAGTTCTTC. Translated, it gives CASSFVGGAIDEQFF. V and J are TRBV5-1 and TRBJ2-1; tentative D call: TRBD1 (6 bases). Germline CDR1 SGHRS, CDR2 YFSETQ. The CDR3 extends over 15 amino acids. Between the trimmed V and J ends, which lost 2 bases and 8 bases, there was a span of 17 bases.

This clonotype has just a few counts. J is TRBJ2-1 and V is TRBV9; TRBD2 aligns across 7 bases. In germline, CDR1 is SGDLS, CDR2 YYNGEE. V lost 0 bases to trimming and J lost 2 bases; unmatched junction nucleotides: 5. The CDR3 totals 16 residues. This CDR3 reads CASSVGVGRTYNEQFF. The CDR3 bases are TGTGCCAGCAGCGTAGGGGTCGGGAGGACCTACAATGAGCAGTTCTTC.

This clonotype was seen a few times. This chain joins TRBV20-1 and TRBJ2-2; TRBD2 might be the D (5 bases). CDR1 DFQATT and CDR2 SNEGSKA come from the germline V gene (reference sequence). V was shortened by 2 bases and J by 4 bases, with 8 bases between the two germline ends. The CDR3 extends over 13 amino acids. The CDR3 sequence: CSARPTTTGELFF. The CDR3, as DNA: TGCAGTGCTAGACCGACTACCACCGGGGAGCTGTTTTTT.

This clonotype has a handful of counts. The genes are TRBV6-5 and TRBJ1-1; D gene ambiguous. The CDR3 spans 13 residues. CDR1 MNHEY and CDR2 SVGAGI come from the germline V gene. V was clipped by 5 bases and J by 6 bases, with 13 bases between them. CDR3 in DNA: TGTGCCAGCAGTCCCCCCCCACCAGCTGAAGCTTTCTTT. Protein sequence: CASSPPPPAEAFF.

This clonotype was seen at least ten times. The chain recombines TRBV3-1 with TRBJ2-1; 7 bases are a match to TRBD2. This CDR3 region has 14 residues. CDR1 LGHDT and CDR2 YNNKEL come from the germline V gene (reference sequence). The J segment lost 5 bases and the V segment lost 4 bases, leaving 5 bases of the junction unmatched. The DNA for the CDR3 is TGTGCCAGCAGCCTAAGCGGGGCAAACAATGAGCAGTTCTTC. Translated, it gives CASSLSGANNEQFF.

This clonotype came up many times. CDR3 sequence (DNA): TGCGCCAGCAGCTTGGCAGGTTTCGGGCCCGGGGAGCTGTTTTTT. Translated, it gives CASSLAGFGPGELFF. This rearrangement joins TRBV5-1 to TRBJ2-2, with D uncertain. The CDR3 is made up of 15 amino acids. With 0 bases removed from V and 6 bases from J, the gap between germline ends came to 12 bases. Germline CDR1 SGHRS, CDR2 YFSETQ.

V gene TRBV13 combines with J gene TRBJ2-3, with a weak D call TRBD2 (6 bases). CDR3 length: 19 residues. The V gene lost 3 bases and the J gene lost 3 bases, with 25 bases spanning the gap. The V gene's germline CDR1 is PRHDT and CDR2 FYEKMQ (reference sequence). CDR3 sequence reads: CASSFDQLRGDPGTDTQYF. The CDR3, as DNA: TGTGCCAGCAGCTTTGATCAGCTACGCGGGGACCCGGGGACAGATACGCAGTATTTT.

At least ten counts were recorded for this clonotype. DNA of the CDR3: TGTGCCAGCAGCAAAGGTCGACCGCGACCTTCCTACGAGCAGTACTTC. This translates into CASSKGRPRPSYEQYF. This rearrangement joins TRBV21-1 to TRBJ2-7. TRBV21-1 is shown as a pseudogene. CDR3 length: 16 amino acids.

This clonotype came up many times. This rearrangement joins TRBV15 to TRBJ1-4, with D uncertain. Germline V lookup: CDR1 LNHNV, CDR2 YYDKDF (reference sequence). The CDR3 contains 12 residues. V was cut by 0 bases and J by 8 bases, with 4 bases left in between. The CDR3: CATSREREKLFF. CDR3 coding DNA: TGTGCCACCAGCAGAGAACGAGAAAAACTGTTTTTT.

The chain couples TRBV29-1 to TRBJ2-2; maybe TRBD1 (6 bases). CDR3 length equals 14 residues. V was cut by 7 bases and J by 7 bases, with 19 bases left in between. Germline CDR1 reads SQVTM; CDR2 reads ANQGSEA. The CDR3 DNA follows: TGCAGCGCCTGGCCAGGGGACACACACGGGGAGCTGTTTTTT. Residues: CSAWPGDTHGELFF.

This clonotype occurred a few times. The chain combines TRBV28 with TRBJ1-3; weak D call: TRBD1 (6 bases). Trimming removed 5 bases at V and 3 bases at J, with 17 bases between. This CDR3 contains 16 residues. Per the germline V gene, CDR1 is MDHEN and CDR2 is SYDVKM. As DNA, the CDR3 is TGTGCCAGCAGTCTATCCATGGGGGGCCTTGGAAACACCATATATTTT. As protein: CASSLSMGGLGNTIYF.

The V call is TRBV20-1, the J call TRBJ2-1; no definite D call. Per the germline V gene, CDR1 is DFQATT and CDR2 is SNEGSKA (reference sequence). Trimming left V 1 base short and J 0 bases short, with 10 bases between. The CDR3 runs to 15 residues. The CDR3, as DNA: TGCAGTGCTAGAGGGGTTGGGCGCTCCTACAATGAGCAGTTCTTC. Its translation is CSARGVGRSYNEQFF.

This chain joins TRBV2 and TRBJ2-7, with a possible D match to TRBD1 (7 bases). Per the germline V gene, CDR1 is SNHLY and CDR2 is FYNNEI. The CDR3 has 15 amino acids. This CDR3 reads CASSRPGGSSYDQYV. For the CDR3, the DNA is TGTGCCAGCAGTCGCCCAGGGGGGAGCTCCTACGATCAGTACGTC.

The V and J genes are TRBV10-2 and TRBJ1-3; D is undetermined. The germline CDR1 and CDR2 sequences are WSHSY and SAAADI. V was pared by 2 bases and J by 4 bases, with 9 bases between. This CDR3 contains 14 residues. The CDR3 sequence is CASSERGAGNTIYF. CDR3 bases: TGCGCCAGCAGTGAGCGGGGAGCAGGAAACACCATATATTTT.